A single sample gave rise to the 16 T cell receptor beta chains below, sequenced in a study of shared clonotypes between healthy human individuals. Measured with immunoSEQ multiplex PCR; TCRdb has only the in-frame clones, and not every one. The sample lists about 2.4 million clones; over 85% were seen once. Sequencing was done on a sample of naive CD4+ T cells from PBMCs. The subset is: CD45RA+ positively selected. These TCRs come from a man aged 18 to 29 in good health. Some clones in this sample may be carry-over from other donors' samples.

The chain carries TRBV6-5 and TRBJ1-3, with D unresolved. The V end was cut by 5 bases, the J end by 5 bases, with 13 bases between. Germline V gene sequence: CDR1 MNHEY, CDR2 SVGAGI. This CDR3 spans 14 amino acids. CDR3 in amino acids: CASSQHIQRNTIYF. The DNA for the CDR3 is TGTGCCAGCAGTCAACACATCCAAAGAAACACCATATATTTT.

The V gene is TRBV18, the J gene TRBJ1-2; D might be TRBD1 (6 bases). Germline V gene sequence: CDR1 KGHSH, CDR2 LQKENI. The CDR3 contains 15 residues. Trimming stripped 4 bases from V and 4 bases from J, with 16 bases between. CDR3 loop: CASSQTTGVPYGYTF. CDR3 DNA sequence: TGTGCCAGCTCACAGACGACAGGAGTCCCCTATGGCTACACCTTC.

The CDR3 sequence: CASSLGKTLTGNTIYF. CDR3 DNA: TGTGCCAGCAGCTTGGGCAAGACTTTGACTGGAAACACCATATATTTT. The V gene is TRBV11-2, the J gene TRBJ1-3, with D hard to call. The length of the CDR3 is 16 residues. V was trimmed by 3 bases and J by 2 bases, leaving 14 bases between them. The germline CDR1 and CDR2 sequences are SGHAT and FQNNGV.

For this clone: This specimen includes other DNA sequences encoding the same CDR3. The chain combines TRBV5-6 with TRBJ1-1; D is uncertain. The germline V and J ends were trimmed by 2 bases and 0 bases, with 5 bases remaining between them. The CDR3 is 13 amino acids. Germline CDR1 SGHDT, CDR2 YYEEEE. The CDR3 DNA is TGTGCCAGCAGCTTAAGGATGAACACTGAAGCTTTCTTT. As protein: CASSLRMNTEAFF.

V usage is TRBV6-5 and J usage is TRBJ2-5; TRBD2 aligns across 9 bases. The CDR3 extends over 16 amino acids. J lost 5 bases, V lost 4 bases, and 11 bases had no gene match. Germline V gene sequence: CDR1 MNHEY, CDR2 SVGAGI. The CDR3 sequence is CASSLRRGRAGETQYF. The DNA for the CDR3 is TGTGCCAGCAGTTTACGGCGCGGGAGGGCCGGGGAGACCCAGTACTTC.

The chain uses TRBV6-5 and TRBJ2-5, with D tentatively TRBD2 (6 bases). Germline lookup yields CDR1 MNHEY and CDR2 SVGAGI. This CDR3 is built from 14 residues. Trimming took 6 bases from V and 5 from J, leaving 16 bases between them. For the CDR3, the DNA is TGTGCCAGCAGCCTAGGAATTGGGGGGGAGACCCAGTACTTC. This codes for CASSLGIGGETQYF.

The V and J genes are TRBV27 and TRBJ1-2, with no clear D. This CDR3 comprises 13 residues. CDR1 and CDR2 from the germline V gene are MNHEY and SMNVEV (reference sequence). V was cut by 5 bases and J by 2 bases, with 9 bases left in between. The CDR3 here is CASSPRANYGYTF. CDR3 in DNA: TGTGCCAGCAGTCCCCGGGCCAACTATGGCTACACCTTC.

The chain joins TRBV2 to TRBJ2-1, with 11 bases matching TRBD2. Germline CDR1 and CDR2: SNHLY and FYNNEI. The CDR3 length is 15 residues. Germline trimming cut 6 bases from V and 6 bases from J; bases unmatched to any gene: 7. The CDR3 nucleotides are TGTGCCAGCAGAGCACTAGCGGGAGTCCTCAATGAGCAGTTCTTC. Its translation is CASRALAGVLNEQFF.

The rearrangement joins TRBV7-3 to TRBJ1-1, with D uncertain. Trimming took 1 base from V and 5 from J, leaving 11 bases between them. The CDR3 is 14 amino acids. The germline V gene has CDR1 SGHTA and CDR2 FQGTGA. The CDR3 loop is CASSLNGPPTEAFF. Written as DNA, the CDR3 is TGTGCCAGCAGCTTAAATGGCCCGCCAACTGAAGCTTTCTTT.

CDR3 nucleotides: TGCGCCAGCAGCTTGACAGGGTATGGAGACGAGCAGTACTTC. Translation gives CASSLTGYGDEQYF. The V call is TRBV5-1, the J call TRBJ2-7; TRBD1 might be the D (6 bases). The V and J ends lost 1 base and 5 bases respectively, with 13 bases between them. This CDR3 has 14 amino acids. Germline lookup yields CDR1 SGHRS and CDR2 YFSETQ.

The V and J genes are TRBV5-4 and TRBJ2-1; 10 nucleotides line up with TRBD2. The CDR3 consists of 15 residues. Germline V gene data show CDR1 as SGHNT and CDR2 as YYREEE (reference sequence). V was clipped by 1 base and J by 5 bases; unmatched bases: 3. CDR3 sequence reads: CASSLFLAGDNEQFF. DNA of the CDR3: TGTGCCAGCAGCTTGTTTCTAGCGGGAGACAATGAGCAGTTCTTC. The entire variable domain, with the rest obtained from reference TRBV5-4 and TRBJ2-1, is as follows: ETGVTQSPTHLIKTRGQQVTLRCSSQSGHNTVSWYQQALGQGPQFIFQYYREEENGRGNFPPRFSGLQFPNYSSELNVNALELDDSALYLCASSLFLAGDNEQFFGPGTRLTVL.

The chain combines TRBV6-1 with TRBJ1-2; TRBD1 agrees at 8 bases. Germline CDR1 is MNHNS and CDR2 is SASEGT. This CDR3 has 18 amino acids. The V and J ends lost 0 bases and 1 base, in that order; junction bases with no gene match: 10. This CDR3 is CASSEAMRQGISNYGYTF. The CDR3 DNA reads as TGTGCCAGCAGTGAAGCGATGCGACAGGGGATTAGTAACTATGGCTACACCTTC.

On this clone itself: The sample contains more than one DNA sequence encoding this CDR3. V gene TRBV27 combines with J gene TRBJ2-2; D gene ambiguous. The ends were cut back, 2 bases at V and 1 base at J, with 5 bases in the middle. The CDR3 contains 14 residues. Germline loops: CDR1 MNHEY, CDR2 SMNVEV (reference sequence). CDR3 protein: CASSLHRNTGELFF. The CDR3 DNA reads as TGTGCCAGCAGTTTACACAGGAACACCGGGGAGCTGTTTTTT.

Regarding this clone: This same CDR3 is encoded by further DNA sequences in the sample. The genes are TRBV7-2 and TRBJ2-3; D possibly corresponds to TRBD1 (5 bases). The V gene's germline CDR1 is SGHTA and CDR2 FQGNSA. This CDR3 spans 13 amino acids. The V and J ends lost 5 bases and 3 bases respectively, with 9 bases between them. In DNA, the CDR3 is TGTGCCAGCAGCCCCCAGGGAACAGATACGCAGTATTTT. Encoded protein: CASSPQGTDTQYF. The entire variable domain, with the rest obtained from reference TRBV7-2 and TRBJ2-3, is as follows: GAGVSQSPSNKVTEKGKDVELRCDPISGHTALYWYRQSLGQGLEFLIYFQGNSAPDKSGLPSDRFSAERTGGSVSTLTIQRTQQEDSAVYLCASSPQGTDTQYFGPGTRLTVL.

This clone showed up just once. V and J are TRBV2 and TRBJ1-3; 9 bases align to TRBD1. J gave up 4 bases and V 5 bases, and 6 bases lay outside the gene matches. The CDR3 totals 15 residues. Germline CDR1 reads SNHLY; CDR2 reads FYNNEI. As DNA, the CDR3 is TGTGCCAGCAGTCCACAGGGGACAGGGGGAAACACCATATATTTT. It codes for CASSPQGTGGNTIYF. Together with reference TRBV2 and TRBJ1-3, the CDR3 gives the full variable domain: EPEVTQTPSHQVTQMGQEVILRCVPISNHLYFYWYRQILGQKVEFLVSFYNNEISEKSEIFDDQFSVERPDGSNFTLKIRSTKLEDSAMYFCASSPQGTGGNTIYFGEGSWLTVV.

This chain uses TRBV5-1 with TRBJ1-3; TRBD1 aligns across 9 bases. The J segment lost 1 base and the V segment lost 4 bases, leaving 6 bases of the junction unmatched. CDR3 length equals 16 residues. Germline V gives CDR1 SGHRS, CDR2 YFSETQ. The CDR3: CASSRDRVLSGNTIYF. The DNA for the CDR3 is TGCGCCAGCAGCCGGGACAGGGTTTTATCTGGAAACACCATATATTTT. The full variable domain, its missing parts supplied by reference TRBV5-1 and TRBJ1-3, is KAGVTQTPRYLIKTRGQQVTLSCSPISGHRSVSWYQQTPGQGLQFLFEYFSETQRNKGNFPGRFSGRQFSNSRSEMNVSTLELGDSALYLCASSRDRVLSGNTIYFGEGSWLTVV.